This TCR beta chain came from a study of T cell responses to AZD1222 COVID-19 vaccine. The study's findings and limits: Recipients of AZD1222 seropositive at baseline numbered only 5 to 7. There were mostly white British donors and more females than males, and clonal diversity was possibly underestimated. Unmutated regions of variants are reportedly targeted by nearly half of spike-specific TCRs. Two doses of AZD1222 preceded a rise in Spike-specific TCR breadth and depth.

Remarks on this clone: Its antigen remains unidentified.

Sequenced by immunoSEQ multiplex PCR; TCRdb stores in-frame clones only, minus some. This sample has about 140,000 clones, with roughly 90% found just once. This sequence was found in an adult in good health. Source: peripheral blood, taken on day 0 of AZD1222 vaccination.

CDR3 in DNA: TGTGCCAGCAGCTTAGGAGGGGTTTTGGGGCAGTACTTC. This sequence encodes CASSLGGVLGQYF. The chain couples TRBV7-2 to TRBJ2-7, with D perhaps assigned TRBD1 or TRBD2 (5 bases each). This CDR3 is 13 amino acids long. From germline, CDR1 is SGHTA and CDR2 FQGNSA. Trimming left V 1 base short and J 9 bases short, with 13 bases between. Based on the CDR3 plus reference TRBV7-2 and TRBJ2-7, the full variable domain is GAGVSQSPSNKVTEKGKDVELRCDPISGHTALYWYRQSLGQGLEFLIYFQGNSAPDKSGLPSDRFSAERTGGSVSTLTIQRTQQEDSAVYLCASSLGGVLGQYFGPGTRLTVT.